A single T cell receptor beta chain is shown here with its context. Its target is unknown. The PCR contained 60 Vbeta and 13 Jbeta primers. TCRdb keeps only in-frame clones here, not all; method: immunoSEQ multiplex PCR. Among about 94,000 clones, over 60% were seen once, and the ten largest hold under 5%. The ends were cut back, 6 bases at V and 4 bases at J, with 16 bases in the middle. Germline values: CDR1 LNHDA, CDR2 SQIVND (reference sequence). The CDR3 spans 15 residues. The data stem from a study of cytomegalovirus exposure and HLA in healthy donors. Study-wide findings and caveats: Immune exposure information available was restricted to CMV serostatus. For TCR beta chains, V- and J-gene trimming was later linked to a missense DCLRE1C variant. Accounts indicate the classifier identified cytomegalovirus status with strong specificity and sensitivity.

Material: PBMCs. V gene TRBV19 combines with J gene TRBJ1-5, with D uncertain. The TCR was taken from a man aged 25-45 years in good health and CMV-seronegative. Written as DNA, the CDR3 is TGTGCCAGTAGGGTAAGGTCTCCGGGGAATCAGCCCCAGCATTTT. Encoded protein: CASRVRSPGNQPQHF.